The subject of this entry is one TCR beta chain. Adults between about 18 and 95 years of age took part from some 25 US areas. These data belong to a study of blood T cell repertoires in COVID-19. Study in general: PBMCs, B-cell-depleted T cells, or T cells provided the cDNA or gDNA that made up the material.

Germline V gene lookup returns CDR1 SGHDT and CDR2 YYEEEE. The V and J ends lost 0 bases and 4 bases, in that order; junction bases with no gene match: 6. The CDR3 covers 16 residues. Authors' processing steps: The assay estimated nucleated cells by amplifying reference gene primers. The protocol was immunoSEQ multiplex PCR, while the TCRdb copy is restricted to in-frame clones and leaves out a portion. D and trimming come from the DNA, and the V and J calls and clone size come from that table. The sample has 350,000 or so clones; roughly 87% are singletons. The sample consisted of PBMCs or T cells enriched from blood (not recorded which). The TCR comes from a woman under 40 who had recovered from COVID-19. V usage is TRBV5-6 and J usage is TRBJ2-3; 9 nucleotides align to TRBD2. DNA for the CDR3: TGTGCCAGCAGCTTGGGCGGCGGGGGGGCAGCAGATACGCAGTATTTT. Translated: CASSLGGGGAADTQYF.